This T cell receptor beta chain was recovered during a study of tumor and adjacent non-tumor tissue in lung cancer. The library came from three nested PCR rounds adapted from ARM-PCR protocols. TCRdb passed the multiplex PCR reads through MiXCR, listing each CDR3 protein once. The sample includes under 150,000 distinct CDR3 sequences, about 71% of them seen just once. RNA was extracted from bulk tissue without any cell sorting. This clonotype appeared a few times. The origin of this receptor is a man aged 55 to 70 with small cell lung cancer. Sequencing was done on a sample of lung tumor tissue.

CDR3 DNA: TGCAGCGCCAAGACACCGGGACAGGCTTACAATGAGCAGTTCTTC. This gives the protein CSAKTPGQAYNEQFF. This chain joins TRBV29-1 and TRBJ2-1; 8 nucleotides align to TRBD1. Germline trimming cut 7 bases from V and 4 bases from J; bases unmatched to any gene: 12. Germline CDR1 reads SQVTM; CDR2 reads ANQGSEA. CDR3 length: 15 amino acids.